The subject of this entry is one T cell receptor (beta chain). No antigen is known for it. 13 Jbeta primers and 60 Vbeta primers were used for the PCR. In the authors' methods: As a later analysis found, there were around 86 million unique TCR beta chains, of which roughly 11 million were shared. Produced via immunoSEQ multiplex PCR; TCRdb's table is partial and in-frame only. V, J and clone size were drawn from that table, and D and trimming were deduced from the DNA. The profile covers tens of thousands of clones, with about 73% appearing a single time and 9.7% taken by the ten largest. This sample is drawn from a study of cytomegalovirus exposure and HLA in healthy donors. Trimming took 3 bases from V and 9 from J, leaving 24 bases between them. Germline V CDR1 and CDR2: KGHSH, LQKENI. CDR3 length equals 18 residues. Study-wide points: TCR beta V- and J-gene trimming was later associated with a missense DCLRE1C variant. 164 TCR beta chains were listed as cytomegalovirus-associated. Because they were indistinguishable, some V segments, including TRBV6-2 and TRBV6-3, were excluded.

The V call is TRBV18, the J call TRBJ1-6; D is possibly TRBD1 (5 bases). Sequenced input: PBMCs. The sequence derives from a woman in her forties or fifties in good health and CMV-seropositive. The CDR3 DNA sequence: TGTGCCAGCTCACCTATATATCAGGGAACTTTCTTTCCTTCACCCCTCCACTTT. Protein sequence: CASSPIYQGTFFPSPLHF.